Listed below are T cell receptor beta chains from one sample, sequenced in a study of type 1 regulatory T cells. Their antigens remain unidentified. TCRdb fed the reads into MiXCR, producing one record per CDR3 protein. The profile shows 60,000 to 75,000 distinct CDR3 sequences, less than 25% of them singletons. The sequencing sample was made of cultured type 1 regulatory T (Tr1) cells, either the whole culture or a sorted fraction (not recorded which). These receptor sequences come from a human donor in good health. Both conserved end residues are part of each CDR3. The order of the fields is J gene, D gene, clone size, V gene, CDR3 DNA, CDR3 protein. The D gene is left open where the match is weak. Expanded clones get a size class; other rows say once, few or many, or leave the size out.

j_call: TRBJ2-5; d_call: NA; clone_size: NA; v_call: TRBV5-5; cdr3_nt: TGCGCCAGCAACTCCAATGCGGGGATTGCAGAGACCCAGTACTTC; cdr3_aa: CASNSNAGIAETQYF
j_call: TRBJ1-1; d_call: TRBD1; clone_size: NA; v_call: TRBV7-9; cdr3_nt: TGTGCCAGCAGAAACGAACAGGGGTGGTATACTGAAGCTTTCTTT; cdr3_aa: CASRNEQGWYTEAFF
j_call: TRBJ2-3; d_call: TRBD2; clone_size: NA; v_call: TRBV11-1; cdr3_nt: TGTGCCAGCAGCTCTCGACTAGCGGTGCAGTATTTT; cdr3_aa: CASSSRLAVQYF
j_call: TRBJ1-4; d_call: NA; clone_size: once; v_call: TRBV6-5; cdr3_nt: TGTGCCAGCAGTCAGTTGGGGATTTCCAATGAAAAACTGTTTTTT; cdr3_aa: CASSQLGISNEKLFF
j_call: TRBJ1-5; d_call: NA; clone_size: NA; v_call: TRBV18; cdr3_nt: TGTGCCAGCTCACCAGGGACAAGTCAGCCCCAGCATTTT; cdr3_aa: CASSPGTSQPQHF
j_call: TRBJ2-1; d_call: TRBD2; clone_size: NA; v_call: TRBV20-1; cdr3_nt: TGCAGTCAGTCCTTTAGCGGGATGAGAACTTCCAATGAGCAGTTCTTC; cdr3_aa: CSQSFSGMRTSNEQFF
j_call: TRBJ2-1; d_call: NA; clone_size: NA; v_call: TRBV19; cdr3_nt: TGTGCCAGTAGTTTTAGCGGAAGCTCCTACAATGAGCAGTTCTTC; cdr3_aa: CASSFSGSSYNEQFF
j_call: TRBJ1-2; d_call: NA; clone_size: NA; v_call: TRBV6-1; cdr3_nt: TGTGCCAGCAGTGAACGGGGGTACTATGGCTACACCTTC; cdr3_aa: CASSERGYYGYTF
j_call: TRBJ2-5; d_call: NA; clone_size: few; v_call: TRBV28; cdr3_nt: TGTGCCAGCAGTTTATCAGGGGCGAGAATGAAGACCCAGTACTTC; cdr3_aa: CASSLSGARMKTQYF
j_call: TRBJ1-2; d_call: NA; clone_size: many; v_call: TRBV6-6; cdr3_nt: TGTGCCAGCAGTGAAAAACAGGGCTTCTATGGCTACACCTTC; cdr3_aa: CASSEKQGFYGYTF
j_call: TRBJ1-6; d_call: NA; clone_size: few; v_call: TRBV5-4; cdr3_nt: TGTGCCAGCAGCCAGGACATAGGCGGGCATTCACCCCTCCACTTT; cdr3_aa: CASSQDIGGHSPLHF
j_call: TRBJ2-1; d_call: NA; clone_size: NA; v_call: TRBV3-1; cdr3_nt: TGTGCCAGCAGCCAAGTGACGGGGCTTGAGCAGTTCTTC; cdr3_aa: CASSQVTGLEQFF
j_call: TRBJ2-6; d_call: NA; clone_size: NA; v_call: TRBV7-8; cdr3_nt: TGTGCCAGCAGCTTAGAGTGGGGGGCCAACGTCCTGACTTTC; cdr3_aa: CASSLEWGANVLTF
j_call: TRBJ1-1; d_call: TRBD1; clone_size: NA; v_call: TRBV5-1; cdr3_nt: TGCGCCAGCAGCCCCTTGACAGGGAGTAGCACTGAAGCTTTCTTT; cdr3_aa: CASSPLTGSSTEAFF
j_call: TRBJ2-1; d_call: NA; clone_size: NA; v_call: TRBV7-2; cdr3_nt: TGTGCCAGCAGCACAAATATCTGGGGGCCCCGATTCTTC; cdr3_aa: CASSTNIWGPRFF
j_call: TRBJ2-3; d_call: TRBD1; clone_size: NA; v_call: TRBV7-3; cdr3_nt: TGTGCCAGCAGCCCAGGGACAGAAGGTGGTACGCAGTATTTT; cdr3_aa: CASSPGTEGGTQYF
j_call: TRBJ2-1; d_call: NA; clone_size: few; v_call: TRBV5-1; cdr3_nt: TGCGCCAGCAGAGGACAGCCCAGGGAGGGCAATGAGCAGTTCTTC; cdr3_aa: CASRGQPREGNEQFF
j_call: TRBJ2-1; d_call: TRBD2; clone_size: NA; v_call: TRBV5-1; cdr3_nt: TGCGCCAGCAGCCCTATAAGCGGGACTAGCGGCGCCTACAATGAGCAGTTCTTC; cdr3_aa: CASSPISGTSGAYNEQFF
j_call: TRBJ2-7; d_call: NA; clone_size: many; v_call: TRBV5-1; cdr3_nt: TGCGCCAGCAGCTTGGATCCCGGCATGGGGGAGCAGTACTTC; cdr3_aa: CASSLDPGMGEQYF
j_call: TRBJ2-1; d_call: NA; clone_size: NA; v_call: TRBV12-3/TRBV12-4; cdr3_nt: TGTGCCAGCAGTTTATTCCCCCCCCTACATGGTGAGCAGTTCTTC; cdr3_aa: CASSLFPPLHGEQFF
j_call: TRBJ2-2; d_call: NA; clone_size: NA; v_call: TRBV3-1; cdr3_nt: TGTGCCAGCAGCCAGAGGCCAGGGGAAACCGGGGAGCTGTTTTTT; cdr3_aa: CASSQRPGETGELFF
j_call: TRBJ1-1; d_call: NA; clone_size: many; v_call: TRBV7-3; cdr3_nt: TGTGCCAGCAGCTTAACGTTTGGCACTGAAGCTTTCTTT; cdr3_aa: CASSLTFGTEAFF
j_call: TRBJ1-1; d_call: NA; clone_size: NA; v_call: TRBV12-3/TRBV12-4; cdr3_nt: TGTGCCAGCAGTCTTTCTTCTACGAACACTGAAGCTTTCTTT; cdr3_aa: CASSLSSTNTEAFF
j_call: TRBJ1-5; d_call: NA; clone_size: NA; v_call: TRBV12-3/TRBV12-4; cdr3_nt: TGTGCCAGCAGTTTGGGCCGTCAACGGTCGCCCCAGCATTTT; cdr3_aa: CASSLGRQRSPQHF
j_call: TRBJ2-2; d_call: NA; clone_size: many; v_call: TRBV12-3/TRBV12-4; cdr3_nt: TGTGCCAGCAGCCGGACAGTGAACACCGGGGAGCTGTTTTTT; cdr3_aa: CASSRTVNTGELFF
j_call: TRBJ2-1; d_call: NA; clone_size: few; v_call: TRBV11-1; cdr3_nt: TGTGCCAGCAGCTTTAGGAATGAGCAGTTCTTC; cdr3_aa: CASSFRNEQFF
j_call: TRBJ2-2; d_call: NA; clone_size: few; v_call: TRBV25-1; cdr3_nt: TGTGCCAGCAGCCCCCAAGCGGGCCGTCGTTGGGGCGGGGAGCTGTTTTTT; cdr3_aa: CASSPQAGRRWGGELFF
j_call: TRBJ2-7; d_call: TRBD2; clone_size: few; v_call: TRBV12-3/TRBV12-4; cdr3_nt: TGTGCCAGCGGAACTAGCGGCCTCTACGAGCAGTACTTC; cdr3_aa: CASGTSGLYEQYF
j_call: TRBJ2-7; d_call: NA; clone_size: NA; v_call: TRBV11-1; cdr3_nt: TGTGCCAGCAGCTTAGTAGGGGTCGAGCAGTACTTC; cdr3_aa: CASSLVGVEQYF
j_call: TRBJ1-5; d_call: TRBD1; clone_size: NA; v_call: TRBV28; cdr3_nt: TGTGCCAGCAGACCCGGACAGGGCCAGCCCCAGCATTTT; cdr3_aa: CASRPGQGQPQHF
j_call: TRBJ1-5; d_call: NA; clone_size: medium-sized; v_call: TRBV29-1; cdr3_nt: TGCAGCCCAGACTGTGGAGACCTCAGGACCAATCAGCCCCAGCATTTT; cdr3_aa: CSPDCGDLRTNQPQHF
j_call: TRBJ2-7; d_call: TRBD2; clone_size: NA; v_call: TRBV12-3/TRBV12-4; cdr3_nt: TGTGCCAGCCGACTAGCGGGATATAGCTCCTACGAGCAGTACTTC; cdr3_aa: CASRLAGYSSYEQYF
j_call: TRBJ1-4; d_call: NA; clone_size: few; v_call: TRBV20-1; cdr3_nt: TGCAGTGCTATAGGAGGGGCGGAAGAAAAACTGTTTTTT; cdr3_aa: CSAIGGAEEKLFF
j_call: TRBJ2-2; d_call: NA; clone_size: many; v_call: TRBV20-1; cdr3_nt: TGCAGTGCTAGAGATCTCTGGGCTAGAGGCAACACCGGGGAGCTGTTTTTT; cdr3_aa: CSARDLWARGNTGELFF
j_call: TRBJ2-3; d_call: NA; clone_size: many; v_call: TRBV6-2/TRBV6-3; cdr3_nt: TGTGCCAGCAGTCAGGCGGATACGCAGTATTTT; cdr3_aa: CASSQADTQYF
j_call: TRBJ2-7; d_call: NA; clone_size: many; v_call: TRBV6-1; cdr3_nt: TGTGCCGGACGGGGGACGTCGACCTACGAGCAGTACTTC; cdr3_aa: CAGRGTSTYEQYF
j_call: TRBJ1-5; d_call: TRBD1; clone_size: few; v_call: TRBV10-3; cdr3_nt: TGTGCCATCAAAGGGACAGGGTTGGCGCCCCAGCATTTT; cdr3_aa: CAIKGTGLAPQHF
j_call: TRBJ1-3; d_call: TRBD1; clone_size: NA; v_call: TRBV6-5; cdr3_nt: TGTGCCAGCAGTCCGGGACAGGGGAGAAGCACCATATATTTT; cdr3_aa: CASSPGQGRSTIYF
j_call: TRBJ1-2; d_call: NA; clone_size: NA; v_call: TRBV20-1; cdr3_nt: TGCAGTGCTTGGATGGGAGGGGACGGCTACACCTTC; cdr3_aa: CSAWMGGDGYTF
j_call: TRBJ1-4; d_call: TRBD1; clone_size: few; v_call: TRBV7-9; cdr3_nt: TGTGCCAGCAGCCCATTCAGGGGGGGTGAAAAACTGTTTTTT; cdr3_aa: CASSPFRGGEKLFF
j_call: TRBJ2-7; d_call: TRBD2; clone_size: NA; v_call: TRBV20-1; cdr3_nt: TGCAGTGCAGATCTAGCGGGAGTTCCTAACGAGCAGTACTTC; cdr3_aa: CSADLAGVPNEQYF
j_call: TRBJ2-7; d_call: TRBD2; clone_size: NA; v_call: TRBV5-1; cdr3_nt: TGCGCCAGCAAGGCGGGAGCGGGCGAGCAGTACTTC; cdr3_aa: CASKAGAGEQYF
j_call: TRBJ2-7; d_call: NA; clone_size: NA; v_call: TRBV5-1; cdr3_nt: TGCGCCAGCAGGAGAGACGGTCTAAGCTCCTACGAGCAGTACTTC; cdr3_aa: CASRRDGLSSYEQYF
j_call: TRBJ1-1; d_call: TRBD1; clone_size: NA; v_call: TRBV5-1; cdr3_nt: TGCGCCAGCAGCACGCAGGGGGCGTCTAGCACTGAAGCTTTCTTT; cdr3_aa: CASSTQGASSTEAFF
j_call: TRBJ2-1; d_call: TRBD2; clone_size: NA; v_call: TRBV9; cdr3_nt: TGTGCCAGCAGCGTAGGACTAGCGGGCCTCAATGAGCAGTTCTTC; cdr3_aa: CASSVGLAGLNEQFF
j_call: TRBJ2-7; d_call: NA; clone_size: medium-sized; v_call: TRBV20-1; cdr3_nt: TGCAGCCCCGGGGGGCAGGGAAAGGCCGAGCAGTACTTC; cdr3_aa: CSPGGQGKAEQYF
j_call: TRBJ1-2; d_call: TRBD1; clone_size: few; v_call: TRBV10-3; cdr3_nt: TGTGCCATCAGTGAGGCAGGGGGTTATGGCTACACCTTC; cdr3_aa: CAISEAGGYGYTF
j_call: TRBJ1-5; d_call: TRBD1; clone_size: few; v_call: TRBV6-2/TRBV6-3; cdr3_nt: TGTGCCAGCAGAACGGGACAGTCGTTTTGGAATCAGCCCCAGCATTTT; cdr3_aa: CASRTGQSFWNQPQHF
j_call: TRBJ2-6; d_call: NA; clone_size: many; v_call: TRBV28; cdr3_nt: TGTGCCAGCAGAACCTCTGCATCCGGGGCCAACGTCCTGACTTTC; cdr3_aa: CASRTSASGANVLTF